The 3 T cell receptor beta chains given below trace back to one sample, sequenced in a study of blood T cells in healthy people across ages. Together with a sample-barcoded 5' primer, a J-beta primer mix was included in a second PCR lasting about 7 to 12 cycles. In TCRdb, the 5' RACE reads were re-called with MiXCR into one record per CDR3 protein. The data show about 940,000 distinct CDR3 sequences, roughly 43% seen once. Material for sequencing was blood. The receptors stem from a man aged 25 to 40 in good health.

The rearrangement uses TRBV11-2 and TRBJ2-7; TRBD2 matches at 9 bases. The CDR3 sequence is 15 residues long. J gave up 3 bases and V 4 bases, and 7 bases lay outside the gene matches. CDR1 SGHAT and CDR2 FQNNGV come from the germline V gene. The CDR3 region has the DNA TGTGCCAGCAGCTACTATAGCGGGGGAAACTACGAGCAGTACTTC. Its translation: CASSYYSGGNYEQYF.

This clonotype was counted between two and nine times. The V call is TRBV29-1, the J call TRBJ2-7; no clear D gene. The V and J ends lost 2 bases and 2 bases respectively, with 13 bases between them. This CDR3 has 14 amino acids. CDR1 and CDR2 from the germline V gene are SQVTM and ANQGSEA. The CDR3 is CSVENPTEAYEQYF. In DNA form, the CDR3 reads TGCAGCGTTGAAAACCCAACTGAAGCCTACGAGCAGTACTTC.

This clonotype was counted many times. The V and J genes are TRBV6-6 and TRBJ1-5, with a tentative D call TRBD1 (5 bases). Germline V gene sequence: CDR1 MNHNY, CDR2 SVGAGI (reference sequence). V was pared by 6 bases and J by 0 bases, with 12 bases between. The CDR3 runs to 15 residues. CDR3 residues: CASSGGSLSNQPQHF. The CDR3 nucleotides read TGTGCCAGCAGCGGGGGGTCACTTAGCAATCAGCCCCAGCATTTT.